This T cell receptor beta chain was identified in a study of blood T cell repertoires in COVID-19. Study as a whole: Acute-phase and convalescent COVID-19 samples originated in the United States, Italy and Spain. PBMCs, B-cell-depleted T cells, or T cells provided the cDNA or gDNA that made up the material.

The authors' processing: The authors estimated nucleated cell counts from reference gene primer amplification. Assay used: immunoSEQ multiplex PCR; TCRdb lists only in-frame clones, some missing. For V, J and clone size, that table is used; D and trimming come from the DNA. The table shows about 190,000 clones, with around 79% occurring only once. The sample taken for sequencing was peripheral blood. The receptor was isolated from a woman in her 50s with acute or convalescent COVID-19.

The CDR3 sequence is CASSASLNSPLHF. CDR3 DNA: TGTGCCAGCAGCGCATCACTGAATTCACCCCTCCACTTT. This sequence joins TRBV5-4 and TRBJ1-6; no definite D call. The CDR3 contains 13 residues. Germline V gives CDR1 SGHNT, CDR2 YYREEE (reference sequence). V was shortened by 4 bases and J by 7 bases, with 9 bases between the two germline ends.